Here is one T cell receptor (beta chain) with its context. Its antigen is unknown. These data come from a study of T cell responses to AZD1222 COVID-19 vaccine. Regarding the study as a whole: With two AZD1222 doses given, Spike-specific TCR breadth and depth both rose. Epitopes outside B.1.351 and B.1.1.7 mutated regions reportedly drew nearly half of spike TCRs. At 160-218 and 743-854, vaccine-associated CD4 TCRs were dominant, and they spanned spike. Donors in the cohort were predominantly white British and more often female, and clonal diversity was possibly underestimated.

This CDR3 spans 13 amino acids. V dropped 10 bases and J dropped 0 bases, with 13 bases sitting between them. Germline V gene sequence: CDR1 MNHEY, CDR2 SVGAGI. This table comes from immunoSEQ multiplex PCR, and its TCRdb copy is limited to in-frame clones, with some not included. This repertoire shows roughly 97,000 clones, around 91% found once; its top ten account for around a sixth. The chain combines TRBV6-5 with TRBJ2-7, with D perhaps given as TRBD1 or TRBD2 (5 bases each). Sequenced here: peripheral blood, sampled on day 0 of AZD1222 vaccination. This receptor was obtained from an adult in good health. The CDR3 nucleotides read TGTGCCACCACCGGGACGTACTCCTACGAGCAGTACTTC. This encodes CATTGTYSYEQYF.